The sequence of this TCR beta chain was determined in a study of blood T cell repertoires in COVID-19. Background on the study: Nucleic acid was either cDNA or gDNA, and it came from T cells, B-cell-depleted T cells, or PBMCs.

Individuals drawn from around 24 US areas were roughly 18 to 95 years old. Recovered Cohort 3 donors showed two negative PCRs, clearance, or symptom resolution. As handled by the study authors: Amplified reference gene primers provided the basis for estimating nucleated cell counts. Profiling relied on immunoSEQ multiplex PCR, and the TCRdb table lists in-frame clones only, not all of them. V and J calls plus clone size are reproduced from that table; the DNA served to infer D and trimming. Of 150,000 to 200,000 clones listed, over 75% were seen once; the top ten hold 9%. Sequencing was performed on PBMCs or T cells enriched from blood (not recorded which). The clonotype comes from a woman aged 18 to 35 who had recovered from COVID-19.

CDR3 nucleotide sequence: TGTGCCAGCAGACGTAGCCCAAACACTGAAGCTTTCTTT. This translates into CASRRSPNTEAFF. V usage is TRBV27 and J usage is TRBJ1-1; D unclear. Trimming removed 6 bases from V and 2 bases from J, with 10 bases in between. The CDR3 sequence is 13 residues long. Germline CDR1 and CDR2: MNHEY and SMNVEV (reference sequence).